This record concerns one T cell receptor (beta chain) sequence. Its antigen target is currently unknown. No much larger clone exists at a distance of one base, and base qualities are not known. This record belongs to a study of OX40 agonist ivuxolimab in advanced cancers. For context, the study as a whole: Ivuxolimab was an agonistic, fully human IgG2 monoclonal antibody directed against OX40 (CD134), a costimulatory receptor. Intravenous ivuxolimab was administered to patients every 2 weeks at six dose levels: 0.01, 0.1, 0.3, 1.5, 3 and 10 mg/kg. Of the roughly 50 dose-escalation patients, hepatocellular carcinoma was present in approximately 20, melanoma in around 15, renal cell carcinoma in 9 and head and neck cancer in 9. In the dose-escalation cohort, 65% to 90% of patients were male, and the mean age was around 60 years, with a range of about 23 to 90. Patients were allowed to have had prior anti-PD-1, anti-PD-L1 or anti-CTLA-4 therapy, and approximately 40% of the dose-escalation patients had previously received checkpoint inhibitors. Partial responses occurred in three dose-escalation patients, of whom one had hepatocellular carcinoma and two had cutaneous melanoma. Peripheral TCRbeta sequencing was intended to test whether TCR sequence diversity was altered and clonal T-cell expansion was caused by ivuxolimab. The paper describes the monotherapy dose-escalation part (N of about 47 patients) of the phase I trial of ivuxolimab. Results and caveats for the whole study, not just this receptor: The antigen specificity of the peripheral T cells that underwent clonal expansion was not determined. Clonal expansion of both CD4+ and CD8+ blood T cells was observed from baseline to week 6 at doses 0.1 to 3.0 mg/kg. Low levels of normalized T-cell clonal expansion were also seen in some patients who did not respond. After ivuxolimab, more expanded clones were found on average in CD8+ T cells than in CD4+ T cells. Partial responders in the 0.1-3.0 mg/kg groups had among the lowest normalized peripheral clonal expansion, especially among CD8+ T cells.

Trimming leaves V shorter by 3 bases and J shorter by 5 bases, with the junction holding 6 bases beyond the gene matches. The CDR3 goes from the cysteine to the phenylalanine over 15 residues. Solely the CDR3 DNA is kept, with 45 bases framed from the first base. The CDR1 and CDR2 encoded by the germline V gene are WSHSY and SAAADI. Patients with a history of autoimmune disease or receiving systemic immunosuppression were excluded from the trial. In every dose cohort, peripheral blood was drawn for TCR sequencing at baseline, cycle 4 day 1, and cycle 7 day 1. The samples were taken from a phase I, first-in-human, multicenter, open-label dose-escalation trial of ivuxolimab. Adults with locally advanced or metastatic melanoma, renal cell carcinoma, hepatocellular carcinoma or head and neck squamous cell carcinoma were enrolled in the trial. Before TCR sequencing, CD4+ T cells and CD8+ T cells were sorted from peripheral blood as separate populations.

To sequence the TCRbeta CDR3 region, genomic DNA was isolated from the sorted cells. The immunoSEQ Assay was used to sequence the TCRbeta CDR3 regions. Held by TCRdb, this immuneACCESS table contains in-frame sequences only and omits some clones. Under half of the omission traces to an unresolved V gene where checked; the cause of the rest is unknown. The sample includes under 85,000 clones, with 93% observed a single time. About 6.7% of the sample belongs to the ten largest clones. The receptor's source is an adult with an advanced solid tumor such as melanoma, head and neck, liver or kidney cancer. This chain is built from TRBV10-2 and TRBJ2-5; TRBD2 agrees with 10 junctional bases. This sample comprised CD4+ or CD8+ T cells sorted from blood, obtained in a trial of the OX40 agonist ivuxolimab. CDR3 protein: CASSDSQREGETQYF. The DNA is TGCGCCAGCAGTGATTCTCAGCGGGAGGGGGAGACCCAGTACTTC.